The 29 T cell receptor beta chains below come from one sample, sequenced in a study of blood T cells in healthy people across ages. Together with a sample-barcoded 5' primer, a J-beta primer mix was included in a second PCR lasting about 7 to 11 cycles. TCRdb reanalysed the 5' RACE reads using MiXCR and keeps one entry per CDR3 protein. The sample includes fewer than 1,000,000 distinct CDR3 sequences, under 45% seen only once; the top ten take around 21%. The sequenced sample consisted of blood. All receptors come from a man aged 55 to 70 in good health.

This clonotype was seen more than once but under ten times. V usage is TRBV28 and J usage is TRBJ2-4, with D perhaps matching TRBD2 (6 bases). Germline values: CDR1 MDHEN, CDR2 SYDVKM. V lost 8 bases to trimming and J lost 0 bases, with 14 bases between them. This CDR3 comprises 15 residues. The CDR3 sequence: CASGGTGVAKNIQYF. In nucleotides, the CDR3 is TGTGCCAGCGGGGGGACGGGGGTAGCCAAAAACATTCAGTACTTC.

The chain employs TRBV7-9 and TRBJ2-3; D gene uncertain. Germline CDR1 SEHNR, CDR2 FQNEAQ (reference sequence). V dropped 3 bases and J dropped 11 bases, with 18 bases sitting between them. The CDR3 is 14 residues long. The CDR3 nucleotides are TGTGCCAGCAGCTTCTCCAACCATCTAACGGTGCAGTATTTT. This codes for CASSFSNHLTVQYF.

This sequence joins TRBV7-2 and TRBJ2-3; 7 nucleotides agree with TRBD1. CDR3 length: 15 amino acids. The ends lost 0 bases at V and 1 base at J; junction bases unmatched: 1. Germline V gene data show CDR1 as SGHTA and CDR2 as FQGNSA. CDR3 protein: CASSLATGRTDTQYF. CDR3 bases: TGTGCCAGCAGCTTAGCGACAGGGCGCACAGATACGCAGTATTTT.

This clonotype was detected many times. V gene TRBV28 combines with J gene TRBJ2-1; weak D call: TRBD1 (6 bases). This CDR3 is 13 amino acids long. Trimming removed 4 bases at V and 4 bases at J, with 8 bases between. Germline CDR1 MDHEN, CDR2 SYDVKM. The CDR3 DNA reads as TGTGCCAGCAGTTCGACAGGTTACAATGAGCAGTTCTTC. Protein: CASSSTGYNEQFF.

This chain uses TRBV20-1 with TRBJ1-4; D remains unclear. From germline, CDR1 is DFQATT and CDR2 SNEGSKA (reference sequence). The ends were cut back, 5 bases at V and 6 bases at J, with 16 bases in the middle. This CDR3 spans 14 amino acids. The CDR3 spells CSARPGAAHEKLFF. In DNA, the CDR3 is TGCAGTGCTCGACCGGGAGCAGCGCATGAAAAACTGTTTTTT.

The rearrangement uses TRBV20-1 and TRBJ2-6; D gene unclear. The V gene's germline CDR1 is DFQATT and CDR2 SNEGSKA (reference sequence). V was pared by 5 bases and J by 0 bases, with 5 bases between. This CDR3 has 13 residues. CDR3 region: CSAPASGANVLTF. CDR3 sequence (DNA): TGCAGTGCTCCCGCCTCTGGGGCCAACGTCCTGACTTTC.

This clonotype was observed once. The gene calls are TRBV6-1 and TRBJ2-5; 8 nucleotides line up with TRBD2. The tail of the sequence fits TRBJ2-7 better, so the J call may be wrong. Germline-derived CDR1 and CDR2 are MNHNS and SASEGT. The CDR3 runs to 15 residues. As DNA, the CDR3 is TGTGCCAGCAGTGAGCCTAACGGGGGGGACTACGAGCAGTACTTC. Amino acid sequence: CASSEPNGGDYEQYF.

Notes on this clonotype: At one end the junction does not follow the germline gene, possibly because of a read error. The chain has TRBV29-1 and TRBJ1-6; D uncertain. The germline CDR1 and CDR2 sequences are SQVTM and ANQGSEA. This CDR3 is 13 amino acids long. Here the CDR3 reads CGVAEDYNSPLHF. As DNA, the CDR3 is TGCGGCGTCGCTGAGGATTATAATTCACCCCTCCACTTT. Complete variable domain (other parts from reference TRBV29-1 and TRBJ1-6): SAVISQKPSRDICQRGTSLTIQCQVDSQVTMMFWYRQQPGQSLTLIATANQGSEATYESGFVIDKFPISRPNLTFSTLTVSNMSPEDSSIYLCGVAEDYNSPLHFGNGTRLTVT.

V usage is TRBV12-3 or TRBV12-4 and J usage is TRBJ1-1; no clear D. Trimming shortened V by 6 bases and J by 4 bases, and 12 bases separated the two germline ends. This CDR3 spans 13 amino acids. The CDR3 sequence: CASSPTMGTEAFF. The CDR3 DNA reads as TGTGCCAGCAGCCCCACGATGGGCACTGAAGCTTTCTTT.

This clonotype appeared a few times. CDR3 protein: CASRGDPMEQYF. CDR3 DNA sequence: TGTGCCAGCAGGGGGGACCCTATGGAGCAGTACTTC. V gene TRBV5-5 combines with J gene TRBJ2-7, with D possibly called TRBD1 or TRBD2 (5 bases each). Germline CDR1 and CDR2: SGHKS and YYEKEE (reference sequence). V was trimmed by 5 bases and J by 7 bases, leaving 13 bases between them. This CDR3 has 12 residues.

The genes are TRBV7-9 and TRBJ2-5; 8 bases agree with TRBD1. Germline assignment: CDR1 SEHNR and CDR2 FQNEAQ (reference sequence). Trimming cost V 3 bases and J 3 bases; bases outside gene matches: 3. The CDR3 length is 14 residues. The CDR3 DNA reads TGTGCCAGCAGCTTCCAGGGGGCAAAAGAGACCCAGTACTTC. Amino acids: CASSFQGAKETQYF.

The chain recombines TRBV20-1 with TRBJ1-4; D is ambiguous. The CDR3 sequence is 13 residues long. CDR1 is DFQATT, CDR2 SNEGSKA, per germline (reference sequence). V lost 4 bases and J lost 10, with 16 bases in between. Here the CDR3 reads CSATPSALGKLFF. The CDR3 DNA is TGCAGTGCTACTCCATCGGCGCTCGGAAAACTGTTTTTT.

The sample holds a few counts of this clonotype. The chain couples TRBV25-1 to TRBJ2-3; D not certain. Between the trimmed V and J ends, which lost 10 bases and 4 bases, there was a span of 15 bases. There are 13 residues in the CDR3. Germline V CDR1 and CDR2: MGHDK, SYGVNS. The CDR3 protein is CAIGKEVSDTQYF. As DNA, the CDR3 is TGTGCCATTGGGAAAGAAGTTTCAGATACGCAGTATTTT.

The rearrangement links TRBV2 to TRBJ2-5; TRBD1 matches 8 bases. Germline trimming cut 8 bases from V and 1 base from J; bases unmatched to any gene: 6. The CDR3 runs to 14 residues. Germline V gene data show CDR1 as SNHLY and CDR2 as FYNNEI. Written as DNA, the CDR3 is TGTGCCAGCCAGACAGGGGTTTTCCAAGAGACCCAGTACTTC. Its translation is CASQTGVFQETQYF. The full variable domain, in which reference TRBV2 and TRBJ2-5 provide the parts outside the CDR3, is EPEVTQTPSHQVTQMGQEVILRCVPISNHLYFYWYRQILGQKVEFLVSFYNNEISEKSEIFDDQFSVERPDGSNFTLKIRSTKLEDSAMYFCASQTGVFQETQYFGPGTRLLVL.

The V gene is TRBV25-1, the J gene TRBJ1-5; D not resolved. V lost 3 bases to trimming and J lost 0 bases, with 12 bases between them. The CDR3 consists of 16 residues. Germline CDR1 reads MGHDK; CDR2 reads SYGVNS. The DNA of the CDR3 is TGTGCCAGCAGTGATGGTGGCAGTAATAGCAATCAGCCCCAGCATTTT. The encoded protein is CASSDGGSNSNQPQHF.

This clonotype was found a few times. This chain uses TRBV5-5 with TRBJ2-7; 10 nucleotides line up with TRBD2. Per germline, CDR1 SGHKS and CDR2 YYEKEE (reference sequence). The CDR3 spans 16 residues. Trimming took 0 bases from V and 2 from J; bases not matched to a gene: 5. The CDR3 DNA is TGTGCCAGCAGCTTGGCGCCTAGCGGGGGCACCTACGAGCAGTACTTC. This gives the protein CASSLAPSGGTYEQYF.

The chain is built from TRBV20-1 and TRBJ1-2, with D possibly TRBD1 on 5 matching bases. Per the germline V gene, CDR1 is DFQATT and CDR2 is SNEGSKA (reference sequence). Trimming pared 1 base from V and 4 bases from J, leaving 19 bases between. This CDR3 contains 16 residues. CDR3 amino acids: CSARGTGTGSGYGYTF. The CDR3 DNA follows: TGCAGTGCTAGAGGTACCGGGACCGGCTCGGGCTATGGCTACACCTTC.

The sample holds a few counts of this clonotype. The chain is built from TRBV20-1 and TRBJ2-4; the match to TRBD2 covers 11 bases. The DNA end favors TRBJ2-5, so the J call may be wrong. Germline V gene sequence: CDR1 DFQATT, CDR2 SNEGSKA (reference sequence). The CDR3 has 16 residues. The CDR3 reads CSARDLLAGGQETQYF. CDR3 bases: TGCAGTGCTAGAGACCTTCTAGCGGGGGGTCAAGAGACCCAGTACTTC.

This rearrangement joins TRBV7-2 to TRBJ1-2; 9 bases align to TRBD1. CDR1 and CDR2 from the germline V gene are SGHTA and FQGNSA. This CDR3 region has 15 residues. V lost 4 bases to trimming and J lost 5 bases; unmatched junction nucleotides: 8. Here the CDR3 reads CASSSLQGAEYGYTF. The CDR3 nucleotides are TGTGCCAGCAGCTCGTTACAGGGGGCGGAATATGGCTACACCTTC.

The chain carries TRBV21-1 and TRBJ2-1; no DNA check was done on the table's D call, TRBD1. TRBV21-1 is classified as a pseudogene. The CDR3 extends over 17 amino acids. CDR3 sequence: CASIHLSRDRGENEQFF. CDR3 bases: TGTGCCAGTATTCACCTCTCCCGGGACAGGGGCGAGAATGAGCAGTTCTTC.

The J gene is TRBJ1-1, the V gene TRBV20-1, with 8 bases fitting TRBD1. The CDR3 loop spans 15 amino acids. V was pared by 3 bases and J by 3 bases, with 9 bases of the junction left unmatched. Germline V lookup: CDR1 DFQATT, CDR2 SNEGSKA (reference sequence). CDR3 residues: CSASETGVIDTEAFF. CDR3 DNA sequence: TGCAGTGCTAGCGAGACAGGGGTTATAGACACTGAAGCTTTCTTT.

This clonotype was seen a single time. The V and J genes are TRBV6-5 and TRBJ1-5, with 7 bases aligning to TRBD1. The V and J ends lost 6 bases and 6 bases, in that order; junction bases with no gene match: 8. CDR1 MNHEY and CDR2 SVGAGI come from the germline V gene. The CDR3 length is 14 residues. CDR3 DNA sequence: TGTGCCAGCAGGGACAGGCTGTACACTCAGCCCCAGCATTTT. Its protein product is CASRDRLYTQPQHF.

CDR3 nucleotide sequence: TGTGCCAGCAGTCGCGGAGGGTTTCATGGCTACACCTTC. As protein: CASSRGGFHGYTF. The chain employs TRBV6-2 or TRBV6-3 and TRBJ1-2; no firm D call. The CDR3 extends over 13 amino acids. Trimming pared 5 bases from V and 6 bases from J, leaving 13 bases between. Per the germline V gene, CDR1 is MNHEY and CDR2 is SVGEGT.

The CDR3 DNA is TGTGCCAGCAGCCAGCTATTTGGGGTCAATGGCTACACCTTC. Its translation: CASSQLFGVNGYTF. The rearrangement joins TRBV14 to TRBJ1-2; D remains ambiguous. CDR1 is SGHDN and CDR2 is FVKESK in the germline V gene. Trimming removed 3 bases from V and 6 bases from J, with 14 bases in between. The CDR3 is 14 residues long.

The rearrangement joins TRBV7-2 to TRBJ1-6, with no clear D. V lost 3 bases and J 4 bases, leaving 13 bases between the germline ends. The germline gives CDR1 SGHTA, CDR2 FQGNSA. CDR3 size: 16 residues. CDR3 loop: CASSLGGILYNSPLHF. CDR3 nucleotides: TGTGCCAGCAGCTTGGGCGGAATTTTGTATAATTCACCCCTCCACTTT.

The chain links TRBV11-1 to TRBJ2-5, with D maybe TRBD2 (6 bases). CDR1 and CDR2 (germline): SGHAT, FQDESV (reference sequence). The CDR3 spans 16 residues. Trimming took off 5 bases at V and 2 bases at J, with 18 bases between the two ends. The CDR3: CASSRGRLGSQETQYF. DNA for the CDR3: TGTGCCAGCAGCCGAGGGAGGTTGGGGAGTCAAGAGACCCAGTACTTC. Supplemented by reference TRBV11-1 and TRBJ2-5, the full variable domain reads EAEVAQSPRYKITEKSQAVAFWCDPISGHATLYWYRQILGQGPELLVQFQDESVVDDSQLPKDRFSAERLKGVDSTLKIQPAELGDSAMYLCASSRGRLGSQETQYFGPGTRLLVL.

The genes are TRBV20-1 and TRBJ2-3; 12 bases are shared with TRBD2. There are 14 residues in the CDR3. Germline CDR1 is DFQATT and CDR2 is SNEGSKA (reference sequence). The trim removed 8 bases at V and 1 base at J, leaving 4 bases unmatched. The CDR3 region is CSFWTSGGTDTQYF. Here the CDR3 DNA reads TGCAGTTTTTGGACTAGCGGGGGCACAGATACGCAGTATTTT.

On this clonotype itself: Compared with germline, one end of the junction differs, possibly owing to a read error. V gene TRBV7-9 combines with J gene TRBJ1-2, with a weak D call TRBD1 (5 bases). The CDR3 has 13 residues. Germline CDR1 reads SEHNR; CDR2 reads FQNEAQ (reference sequence). CDR3: CAISPIGTYGYTF. The CDR3 DNA sequence: TGTGCCATCAGCCCGATAGGGACCTATGGCTACACCTTC.

A few counts support this clonotype. The V and J genes are TRBV11-2 and TRBJ2-7; D is ambiguous. Germline values: CDR1 SGHAT, CDR2 FQNNGV. CDR3 length: 12 amino acids. The V and J ends lost 4 bases and 8 bases respectively, with 12 bases between them. CDR3 coding DNA: TGTGCCAGCAGCTCAAGACCCCCGAAGCAGTACTTC. Its protein is CASSSRPPKQYF.